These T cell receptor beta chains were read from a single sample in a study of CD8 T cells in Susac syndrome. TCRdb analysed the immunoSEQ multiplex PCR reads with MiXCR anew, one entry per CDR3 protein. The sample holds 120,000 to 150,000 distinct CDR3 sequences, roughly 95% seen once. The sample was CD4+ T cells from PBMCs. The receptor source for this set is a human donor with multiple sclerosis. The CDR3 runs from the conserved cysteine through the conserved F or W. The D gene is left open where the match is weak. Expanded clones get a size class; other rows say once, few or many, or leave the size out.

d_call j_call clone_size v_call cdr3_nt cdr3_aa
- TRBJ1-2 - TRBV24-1 TGTGCCACCAGTGATCCGGGGACGGCCCATGGAGACTATGGCTACACCTTC CATSDPGTAHGDYGYTF
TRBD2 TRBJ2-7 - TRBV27 TGTGCCAGCAGTTTATCGTCTGGCGGGGGAACCTACGAGCAGTACTTC CASSLSSGGGTYEQYF
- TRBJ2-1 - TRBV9 TGTGCCAGCAGCGTAGTACAGGGGACTAATGAGCAGTTCTTC CASSVVQGTNEQFF
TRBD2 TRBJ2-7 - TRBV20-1 TGCAGTGCTAGTAAGAAGCGGGGTGCCTACGAGCAGTACTTC CSASKKRGAYEQYF
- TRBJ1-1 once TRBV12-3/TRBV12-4 TGTGCCAGCAGTTTTAGGGGGGCAGCCCAGAACACTGAAGCTTTCTTT CASSFRGAAQNTEAFF
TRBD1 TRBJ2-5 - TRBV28 TGTGCCAGCAGTTGGGGGACAGGGAATAGGGAGACCCAGTACTTC CASSWGTGNRETQYF
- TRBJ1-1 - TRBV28 TGTGCCACCAGAATAGATCTTACAGGGTATGGCACTGAAGCTTTCTTT CATRIDLTGYGTEAFF
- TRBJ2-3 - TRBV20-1 TGCAGTGCCCGTCTAGGGGGAAAGGTTGGGACAGATACGCAGTATTTT CSARLGGKVGTDTQYF
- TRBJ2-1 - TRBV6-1 TGTGCCAGCAGTGACCAAGGGTTGGATGAGCAGTTCTTC CASSDQGLDEQFF
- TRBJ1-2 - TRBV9 TGTGCCAGCAAAGGAGCGAACTATGGCTACACCTTC CASKGANYGYTF
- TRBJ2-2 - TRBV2 TGTGCCAGCAGTGAGCTTTCGGGGATCGGGGAGCTGTTTTTT CASSELSGIGELFF
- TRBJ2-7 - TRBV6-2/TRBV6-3 TGTGCCAGCTCGGAGAGTTACGAGCAGTACTTC CASSESYEQYF
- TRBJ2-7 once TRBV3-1 TGTGCCAGCAGCCAGGTAGCGGCACGGTACGAGCAGTACTTC CASSQVAARYEQYF
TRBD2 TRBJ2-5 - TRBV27 TGTGCCAGCAGTCTCGGAGCGGGAGGGGAGACCCAGTACTTC CASSLGAGGETQYF
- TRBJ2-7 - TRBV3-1 TGTGCCAGCAGCCGGGGGACCTCCTCCTACGAGCAGTACTTC CASSRGTSSYEQYF
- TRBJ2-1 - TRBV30 TGTGCCTGGTTGCCAGGGCGGACCTACAATGAGCAGTTCTTC CAWLPGRTYNEQFF
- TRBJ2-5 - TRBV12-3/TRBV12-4 TGTGCCAGCAGTCCACGAGACGTGCGGGAGACCCAGTACTTC CASSPRDVRETQYF
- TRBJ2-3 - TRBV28 TGTGCCAGCAGTTTAGGGGGGCTTTCGGCAGATACGCAGTATTTT CASSLGGLSADTQYF
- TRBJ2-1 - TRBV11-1 TGTGCCAGCAGCTTAGCCGGTCGCGATGAGCAGTTCTTC CASSLAGRDEQFF
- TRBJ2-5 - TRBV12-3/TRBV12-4 TGTGCCAGCAGTCCTCCGGGACAAAAAGAGACCCAGTACTTC CASSPPGQKETQYF
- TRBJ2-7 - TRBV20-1 TGCAGTGCTTCCGGGGCGTCCTACGAGCAGTACTTC CSASGASYEQYF
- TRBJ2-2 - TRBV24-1 TGTGCCACCAGTGGGGGGCCTGGAGCACGCGCTGAGCAGGAGCTGTTTTTT CATSGGPGARAEQELFF
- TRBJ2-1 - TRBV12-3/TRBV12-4 TGTGCCAGCAGTTTAGAGGACAGCCCCTACAATGAGCAGTTCTTC CASSLEDSPYNEQFF
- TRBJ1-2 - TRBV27 TGTGCCAGCAGCCGCTGGGACACCCCGTCCTATGGCTACACCTTC CASSRWDTPSYGYTF
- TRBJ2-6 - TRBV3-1 TGTGCCAGCAGCCGCCCCAGGAGCTCTGGGGCCAACGTCCTGACTTTC CASSRPRSSGANVLTF
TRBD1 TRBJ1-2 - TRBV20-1 TGCAGTGCTGGACCGGGACAGGGGAGCTACACCTTC CSAGPGQGSYTF
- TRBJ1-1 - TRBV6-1 TGTGCCAGCAAGGGCACCTCGAACACTGAAGCTTTCTTT CASKGTSNTEAFF
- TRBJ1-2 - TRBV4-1 TGCGCCAGCGGCAGTCCCTCCTCCTCCACAAGGGGCAGGGTGGCTAACTATGGCTACACCTTC CASGSPSSSTRGRVANYGYTF
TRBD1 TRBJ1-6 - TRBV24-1 TGTGCCACCGGACAGGGTCCTAATTCACCCCTCCACTTT CATGQGPNSPLHF
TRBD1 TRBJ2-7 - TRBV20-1 TGCAGTGCCGGACAGGGGGCGACCTACGAGCAGTACTTC CSAGQGATYEQYF
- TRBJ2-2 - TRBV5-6 TGTGCCAGCAGCTTGTTTGTGGGAGGGGGCACCGGGGAGCTGTTTTTT CASSLFVGGGTGELFF
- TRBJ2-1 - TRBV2 TGTGCCAGCAGTCCGGAGCGGGTCGGCCTTCGGGTCAATGAGCAGTTCTTC CASSPERVGLRVNEQFF
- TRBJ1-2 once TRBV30 TGTGCCTGGACCAAACCGGCCAGCTTCTATGGCTACACCTTC CAWTKPASFYGYTF
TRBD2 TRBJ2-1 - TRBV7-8 TGTGCCAGCAGCTTAAGGAGACTAGCGGGGACCTACAATGAGCAGTTCTTC CASSLRRLAGTYNEQFF
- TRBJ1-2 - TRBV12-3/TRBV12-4 TGTGCCAGCAGTCCTCTTGGGTATGGCTACACCTTC CASSPLGYGYTF
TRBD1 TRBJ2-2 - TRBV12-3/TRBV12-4 TGTGCCAGCAGTAACAGGGGGGCCGGGGAGCTGTTTTTT CASSNRGAGELFF
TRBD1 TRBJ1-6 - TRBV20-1 TGCAGTGCTAGAGGACAGGGGGCGGTTTCACCCCTCCACTTT CSARGQGAVSPLHF
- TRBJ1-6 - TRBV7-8 TGTGCCAGCAGCACATCAGGGGCCGTCCGGGATTCACCCCTCCACTTT CASSTSGAVRDSPLHF
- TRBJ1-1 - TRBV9 TGTGCCAGCAGCGTAGGGTCTCGGCTGGGGACGGAGAACACTGAAGCTTTCTTT CASSVGSRLGTENTEAFF
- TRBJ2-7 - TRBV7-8 TGTGCCAGCAGCAACAGGGAACAGGGTAACTACGAGCAGTACTTC CASSNREQGNYEQYF
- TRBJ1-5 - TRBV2 TGTGCCAGCAGTGAAAGGGCGACCAATCAGCCCCAGCATTTT CASSERATNQPQHF
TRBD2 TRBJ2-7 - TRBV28 TGTGCCACCATAGCGGGAGGTTACGAGCAGTACTTC CATIAGGYEQYF
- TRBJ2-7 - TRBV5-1 TGCGCCAGCAGCTTGCAACGGGGACTCTCCTACGAGCAGTACTTC CASSLQRGLSYEQYF
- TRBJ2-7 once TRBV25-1 TGTGCCAGCAGCCGAAGAGGATTCTCCTACGAGCAGTACTTC CASSRRGFSYEQYF
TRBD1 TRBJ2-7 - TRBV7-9 TGTGCCAGCAGCCCTCAGACCCACAGGGGCGAGCAGTACTTC CASSPQTHRGEQYF
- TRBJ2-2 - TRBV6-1 TGTGCCAGCTCCCTTAAGGGCGGGGAGCTGTTTTTT CASSLKGGELFF
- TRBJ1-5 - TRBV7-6 TGTGCCAGCAGACCGACAAGCTCTAGCAATCAGCCCCAGCATTTT CASRPTSSSNQPQHF
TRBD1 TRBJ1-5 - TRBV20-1 TGCAGTGCTAGGAGCGGACAGGGCCCCAGGCCCCAGCATTTT CSARSGQGPRPQHF